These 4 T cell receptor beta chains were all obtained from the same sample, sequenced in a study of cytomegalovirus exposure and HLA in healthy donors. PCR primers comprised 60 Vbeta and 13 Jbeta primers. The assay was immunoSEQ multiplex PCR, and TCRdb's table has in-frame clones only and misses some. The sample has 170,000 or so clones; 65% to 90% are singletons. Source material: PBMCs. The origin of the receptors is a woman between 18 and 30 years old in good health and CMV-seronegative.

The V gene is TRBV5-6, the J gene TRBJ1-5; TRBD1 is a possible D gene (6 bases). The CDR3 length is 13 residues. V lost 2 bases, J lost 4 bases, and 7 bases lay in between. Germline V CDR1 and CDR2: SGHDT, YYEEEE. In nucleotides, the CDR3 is TGTGCCAGCAGCTTTGACAGGAATCAGCCCCAGCATTTT. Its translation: CASSFDRNQPQHF. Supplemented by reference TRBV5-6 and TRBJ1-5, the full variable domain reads DAGVTQSPTHLIKTRGQQVTLRCSPKSGHDTVSWYQQALGQGPQFIFQYYEEEERQRGNFPDRFSGHQFPNYSSELNVNALLLGDSALYLCASSFDRNQPQHFGDGTRLSIL.

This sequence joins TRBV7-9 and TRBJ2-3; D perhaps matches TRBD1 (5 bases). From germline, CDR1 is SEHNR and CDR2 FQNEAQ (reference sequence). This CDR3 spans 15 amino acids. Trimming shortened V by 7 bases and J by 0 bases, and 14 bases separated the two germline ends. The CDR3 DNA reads TGTGCCAGCACCTTGGGTGACAGTAGCACAGATACGCAGTATTTT. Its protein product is CASTLGDSSTDTQYF.

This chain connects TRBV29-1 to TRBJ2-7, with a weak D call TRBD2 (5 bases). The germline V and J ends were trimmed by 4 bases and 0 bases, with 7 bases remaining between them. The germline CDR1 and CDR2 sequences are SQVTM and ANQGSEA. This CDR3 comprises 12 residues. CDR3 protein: CSVGRSSYEQYF. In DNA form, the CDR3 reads TGCAGCGTTGGGAGGAGCTCCTACGAGCAGTACTTC.

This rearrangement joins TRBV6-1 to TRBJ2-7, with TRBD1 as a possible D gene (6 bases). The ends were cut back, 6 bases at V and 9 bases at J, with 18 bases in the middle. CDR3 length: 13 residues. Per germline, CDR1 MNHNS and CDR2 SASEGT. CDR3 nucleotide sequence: TGTGCCAGCAGCCCCGGACAGTCCTGGGTGCAGTACTTC. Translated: CASSPGQSWVQYF.